The 17 T cell receptor beta chains in this list originate from one sample, sequenced in a study of T cell repertoires in cytomegalovirus infection (dated by TCRdb to about 2019). The data were produced on an Illumina HiSeq 1500. TCRdb cleaned the public reads at Q25 with fastp, built clones with MiXCR and kept in-frame beta chains. Records with the same CDR3 protein are collapsed into one entry carrying the most frequent genes and DNA. This sample holds about a million distinct CDR3 sequences; around a third were observed only once. 11% to 15% of the sample is in the top ten clones. What the treatment or condition label conveys for this sample: in vitro stimulation with specific CMV peptide epitopes to enrich CMV-specific T cells. Their specific antigens are unknown. The material was cultured CD8+ T cells from PBMCs, obtained from culture after CMV antigen stimulation. The receptors were sampled from a human donor in good health (CMV status not recorded). Some clones in this sample may be carry-over from other donors' samples.

Only one count was recorded for this clonotype. This sequence joins TRBV19 and TRBJ2-1, with 7 nucleotides matching TRBD2. Per germline, CDR1 LNHDA and CDR2 SQIVND (reference sequence). The V gene end was trimmed by 3 bases and the J gene end by 6 bases; junction bases not matched to a gene: 5. The CDR3 spans 14 residues. The CDR3 is CASSIGLGPNEQFF. The CDR3 DNA sequence: TGTGCCAGTAGTATTGGACTAGGCCCCAATGAGCAGTTCTTC.

This clonotype was picked up a small number of times. In DNA, the CDR3 is TGTGCCAGCAGTGAATGGGTGATGGCCAACCAAGAGACCCAGTACTTC. This codes for CASSEWVMANQETQYF. The chain employs TRBV6-1 and TRBJ2-5; no reliable D call. The CDR3 covers 16 residues. Germline CDR1 is MNHNS and CDR2 is SASEGT. V gave up 2 bases and J gave up 0 bases, with 13 bases separating them.

The gene calls are TRBV4-2 and TRBJ1-3; maybe TRBD1 (5 bases). Germline V lookup: CDR1 LGHNA, CDR2 YNFKEQ. There are 15 residues in the CDR3. V lost 2 bases to trimming and J lost 5 bases, with 13 bases between them. The CDR3 spells CASSQQGRNRNTIYF. CDR3 coding DNA: TGTGCCAGCAGCCAACAGGGAAGAAATAGAAACACCATATATTTT.

J is TRBJ1-5 and V is TRBV7-9; 10 nucleotides align to TRBD1. Germline V gives CDR1 SEHNR, CDR2 FQNEAQ (reference sequence). Trimming at V came to 5 bases and at J to 7 bases, leaving 5 bases not matched to a gene. The CDR3 has 14 amino acids. The CDR3: CASSGKDRGQPQHF. The CDR3 coding sequence is TGTGCCAGCAGCGGGAAGGACAGGGGGCAGCCCCAGCATTTT.

The genes are TRBV20-1 and TRBJ1-4; 7 nucleotides align to TRBD1. CDR1 is DFQATT, CDR2 SNEGSKA, per germline (reference sequence). The CDR3 consists of 17 residues. V gave up 0 bases and J gave up 8 bases; unmatched junction bases: 15. The CDR3 coding sequence is TGCAGTGCTAGAGAGAGAGGGGGCGCGATACTCAACGAAAAACTGTTTTTT. Amino acid sequence: CSARERGGAILNEKLFF.

The chain combines TRBV20-1 with TRBJ2-2; 7 positions agree with TRBD2. V shed 6 bases and J 5 bases; nucleotides not matched to a gene: 9. This CDR3 has 14 residues. Germline V gene lookup returns CDR1 DFQATT and CDR2 SNEGSKA (reference sequence). The CDR3 DNA sequence: TGCAGTGCCGTTGGAGCGGGGCTAACCGGGGAGCTGTTTTTT. The encoded protein is CSAVGAGLTGELFF.

This clonotype was seen only a few times. V and J are TRBV9 and TRBJ1-1; D unresolved. CDR1 is SGDLS, CDR2 YYNGEE, per germline. V lost 3 bases to trimming and J lost 1 base, with 10 bases between them. There are 14 residues in the CDR3. DNA for the CDR3: TGTGCCAGCAGCGGTCCCCCAGGGAACACTGAAGCTTTCTTT. The encoded protein is CASSGPPGNTEAFF.

The chain couples TRBV9 to TRBJ2-3; a possible D gene is TRBD2 (6 bases). In germline, CDR1 is SGDLS, CDR2 YYNGEE. The V end lost 3 bases, the J end lost 0 bases, and 11 bases lay between the germline ends. The CDR3 length is 15 residues. The CDR3 here is CASSDSGLSTDTQYF. The CDR3 DNA sequence: TGTGCCAGCAGCGATAGCGGACTTAGCACAGATACGCAGTATTTT.

The chain carries TRBV6-2 or TRBV6-3 and TRBJ1-5, with D maybe TRBD1 (5 bases). The CDR3 is 15 amino acids. Germline lookup yields CDR1 MNHEY and CDR2 SVGEGT. Trimming took off 6 bases at V and 4 bases at J, with 16 bases between the two ends. In nucleotides, the CDR3 is TGTGCCAGCAGGCCCAGGGTAGGAGGTAATCAGCCCCAGCATTTT. This gives the protein CASRPRVGGNQPQHF.

This clonotype was seen at least ten times. V usage is TRBV7-6 and J usage is TRBJ2-1; 8 bases map to TRBD2. The length of the CDR3 is 18 residues. CDR1 is SGHVS and CDR2 is FNYEAQ in the germline V gene. The J segment lost 1 base and the V segment lost 5 bases, leaving 13 bases of the junction unmatched. The CDR3 loop reads CASSHPSGASGSYNEQFF. The CDR3 nucleotides are TGTGCCAGCAGCCACCCGTCGGGGGCTAGCGGGTCCTACAATGAGCAGTTCTTC.

In its sample, this clonotype was seen a few times. The CDR3 DNA sequence: TGTGCCAGCAGCTTTGGCAGGGAAGAGACCCAGTACTTC. Protein product: CASSFGREETQYF. The V call is TRBV11-3, the J call TRBJ2-5; TRBD1 is a possible D gene (5 bases). This CDR3 region has 13 residues. The germline V gene has CDR1 SGHNT and CDR2 YENEEA. V lost 3 bases, J lost 3 bases, and 8 bases lay in between.

This chain links TRBV5-5 with TRBJ2-1, with D uncertain. The CDR3 consists of 15 residues. V was clipped by 1 base and J by 2 bases, with 10 bases between them. CDR1 is SGHKS and CDR2 is YYEKEE in the germline V gene (reference sequence). The DNA for the CDR3 is TGTGCCAGCAGCTTGAGGGTTTTAGCCTACAATGAGCAGTTCTTC. It specifies CASSLRVLAYNEQFF.

This clonotype was counted between two and nine times. This chain joins TRBV24-1 and TRBJ2-2; D possibly corresponds to TRBD2 (6 bases). The CDR3 is 17 residues long. From germline, CDR1 is KGHDR and CDR2 SFDVKD. V gave up 2 bases and J gave up 4 bases, with 16 bases separating them. CDR3 DNA: TGTGCCACCAGTGATTGGATGGGCGCCGGGGGCACCGGGGAGCTGTTTTTT. It codes for CATSDWMGAGGTGELFF.

The chain uses TRBV10-3 and TRBJ2-3; D gene uncertain. Germline V gene data show CDR1 as ENHRY and CDR2 as SYGVKD. Deletions cut 4 bases from V and 6 bases from J, with 20 bases between. This CDR3 region has 16 residues. The CDR3: CAISGYSGRPSDTQYF. The DNA of the CDR3 is TGTGCCATCAGTGGGTACTCAGGACGGCCCTCCGATACGCAGTATTTT.

This chain joins TRBV19 and TRBJ1-1; no clear D. This CDR3 spans 14 amino acids. Germline assignment: CDR1 LNHDA and CDR2 SQIVND (reference sequence). Trimming removed 1 base from V and 5 bases from J, with 11 bases in between. The chain's CDR3 is CASSIVYRRTEAFF. Written as DNA, the CDR3 is TGTGCCAGTAGTATAGTGTACCGGCGGACTGAAGCTTTCTTT.

The V gene is TRBV5-4, the J gene TRBJ1-1; TRBD1 matches at 8 bases. Trimming cost V 4 bases and J 3 bases; bases outside gene matches: 14. Germline V gene data show CDR1 as SGHNT and CDR2 as YYREEE (reference sequence). The CDR3 has 17 amino acids. The CDR3: CASSGRQGLPLDTEAFF. CDR3 DNA: TGTGCCAGCAGCGGTCGACAGGGGCTCCCTCTTGACACTGAAGCTTTCTTT.

The rearrangement uses TRBV5-1 and TRBJ2-3; 7 bases fit TRBD1. J lost 3 bases, V lost 0 bases, and 7 bases had no gene match. CDR3 size: 16 residues. The V gene's germline CDR1 is SGHRS and CDR2 YFSETQ. The CDR3 sequence is CASSLDVTGTTDTQYF. The CDR3 bases are TGCGCCAGCAGCTTGGATGTGACAGGGACGACAGATACGCAGTATTTT.